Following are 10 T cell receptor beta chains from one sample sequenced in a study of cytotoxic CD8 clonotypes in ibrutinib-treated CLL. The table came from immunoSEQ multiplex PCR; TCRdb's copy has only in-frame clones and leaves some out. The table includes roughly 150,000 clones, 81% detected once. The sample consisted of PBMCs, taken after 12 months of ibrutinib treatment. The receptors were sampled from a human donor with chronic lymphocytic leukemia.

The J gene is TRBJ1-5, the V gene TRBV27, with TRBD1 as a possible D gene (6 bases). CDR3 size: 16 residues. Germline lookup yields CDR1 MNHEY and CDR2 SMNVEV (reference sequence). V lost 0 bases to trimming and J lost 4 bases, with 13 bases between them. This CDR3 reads CASSLSINTGNQPQHF. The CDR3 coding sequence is TGTGCCAGCAGTTTATCAATTAATACAGGGAATCAGCCCCAGCATTTT.

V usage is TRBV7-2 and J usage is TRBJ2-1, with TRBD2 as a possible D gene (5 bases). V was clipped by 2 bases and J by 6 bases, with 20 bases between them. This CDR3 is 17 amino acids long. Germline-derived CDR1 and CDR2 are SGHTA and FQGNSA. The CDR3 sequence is CASSLPSASFLANEQFF. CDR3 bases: TGTGCCAGCAGCTTACCCTCAGCTAGCTTCTTAGCCAATGAGCAGTTCTTC. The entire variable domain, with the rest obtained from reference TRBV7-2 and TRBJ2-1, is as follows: GAGVSQSPSNKVTEKGKDVELRCDPISGHTALYWYRQSLGQGLEFLIYFQGNSAPDKSGLPSDRFSAERTGGSVSTLTIQRTQQEDSAVYLCASSLPSASFLANEQFFGPGTRLTVL.

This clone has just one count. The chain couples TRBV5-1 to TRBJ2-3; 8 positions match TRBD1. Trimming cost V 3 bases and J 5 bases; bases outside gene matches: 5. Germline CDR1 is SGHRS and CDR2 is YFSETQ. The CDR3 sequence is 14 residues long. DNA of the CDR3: TGCGCCAGCAGCTACGGACAGGGCGGAGATACGCAGTATTTT. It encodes CASSYGQGGDTQYF.

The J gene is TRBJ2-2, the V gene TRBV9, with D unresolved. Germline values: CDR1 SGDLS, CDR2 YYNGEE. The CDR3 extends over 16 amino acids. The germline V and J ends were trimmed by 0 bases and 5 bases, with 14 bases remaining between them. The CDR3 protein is CASSVGTSVGTGELFF. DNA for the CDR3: TGTGCCAGCAGCGTAGGAACCAGCGTAGGTACCGGGGAGCTGTTTTTT.

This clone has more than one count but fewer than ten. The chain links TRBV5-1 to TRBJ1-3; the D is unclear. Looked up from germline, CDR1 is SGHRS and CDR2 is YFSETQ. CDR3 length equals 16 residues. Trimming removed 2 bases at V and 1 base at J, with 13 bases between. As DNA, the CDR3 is TGCGCCAGCAGCTTACGGGCCTCGGGGTCTGGAAACACCATATATTTT. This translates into CASSLRASGSGNTIYF.

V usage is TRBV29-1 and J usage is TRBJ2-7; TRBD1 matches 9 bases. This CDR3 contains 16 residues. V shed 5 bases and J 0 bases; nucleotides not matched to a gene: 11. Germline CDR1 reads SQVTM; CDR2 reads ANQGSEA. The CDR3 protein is CSVWGGQGTASYEQYF. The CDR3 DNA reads TGCAGCGTTTGGGGGGGACAGGGAACCGCCTCCTACGAGCAGTACTTC.

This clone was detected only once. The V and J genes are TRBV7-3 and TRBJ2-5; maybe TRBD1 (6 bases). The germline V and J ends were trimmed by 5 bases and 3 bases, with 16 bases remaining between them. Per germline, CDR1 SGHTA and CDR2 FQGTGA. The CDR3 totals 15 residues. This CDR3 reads CASSVRVGAKETQYF. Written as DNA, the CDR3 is TGTGCCAGCAGCGTTCGGGTGGGGGCAAAAGAGACCCAGTACTTC.

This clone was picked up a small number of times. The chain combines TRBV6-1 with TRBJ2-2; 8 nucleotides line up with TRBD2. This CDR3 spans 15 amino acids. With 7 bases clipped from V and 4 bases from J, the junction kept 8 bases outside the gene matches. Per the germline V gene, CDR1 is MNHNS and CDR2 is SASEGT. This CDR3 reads CASIGVAGFTGELFF. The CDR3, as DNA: TGTGCCAGCATCGGGGTAGCGGGATTCACCGGGGAGCTGTTTTTT.

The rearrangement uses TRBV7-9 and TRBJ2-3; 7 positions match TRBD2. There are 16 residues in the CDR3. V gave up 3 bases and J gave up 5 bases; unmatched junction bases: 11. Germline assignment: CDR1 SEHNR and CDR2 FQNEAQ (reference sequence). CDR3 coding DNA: TGTGCCAGCAGCTTTTCGGCGGGAGCGATTAAAGATACGCAGTATTTT. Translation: CASSFSAGAIKDTQYF.

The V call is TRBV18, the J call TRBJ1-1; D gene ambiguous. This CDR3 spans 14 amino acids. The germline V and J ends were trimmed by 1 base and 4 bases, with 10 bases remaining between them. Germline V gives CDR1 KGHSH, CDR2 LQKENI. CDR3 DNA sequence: TGTGCCAGCTCACCACAGGAGGGAAGCACTGAAGCTTTCTTT. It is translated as CASSPQEGSTEAFF.